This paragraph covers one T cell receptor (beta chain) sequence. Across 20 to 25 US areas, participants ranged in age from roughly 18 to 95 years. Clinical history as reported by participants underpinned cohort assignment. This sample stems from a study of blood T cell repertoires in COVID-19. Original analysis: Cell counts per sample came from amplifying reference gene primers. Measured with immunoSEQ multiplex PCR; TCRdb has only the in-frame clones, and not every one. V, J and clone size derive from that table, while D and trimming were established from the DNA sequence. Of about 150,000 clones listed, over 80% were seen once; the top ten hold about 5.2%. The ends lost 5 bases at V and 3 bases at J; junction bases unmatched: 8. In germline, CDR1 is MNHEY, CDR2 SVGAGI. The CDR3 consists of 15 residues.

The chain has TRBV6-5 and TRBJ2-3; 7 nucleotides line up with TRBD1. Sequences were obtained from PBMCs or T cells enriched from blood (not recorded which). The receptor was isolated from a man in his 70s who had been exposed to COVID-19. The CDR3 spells CASSMGQYPTDTQYF. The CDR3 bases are TGTGCCAGCAGTATGGGACAGTACCCAACAGATACGCAGTATTTT.